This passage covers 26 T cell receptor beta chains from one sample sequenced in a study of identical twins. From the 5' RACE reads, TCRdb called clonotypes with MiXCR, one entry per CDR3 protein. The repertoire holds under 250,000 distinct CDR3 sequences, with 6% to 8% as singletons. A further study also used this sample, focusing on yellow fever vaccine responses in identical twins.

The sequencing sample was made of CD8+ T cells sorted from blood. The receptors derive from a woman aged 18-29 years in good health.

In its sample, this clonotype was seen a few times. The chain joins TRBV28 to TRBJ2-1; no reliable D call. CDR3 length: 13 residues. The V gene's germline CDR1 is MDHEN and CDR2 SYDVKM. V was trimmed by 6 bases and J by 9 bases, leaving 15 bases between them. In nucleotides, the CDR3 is TGTGCCAGCAGACCCTTTCGGACCGTTGAGCAGTTCTTC. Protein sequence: CASRPFRTVEQFF.

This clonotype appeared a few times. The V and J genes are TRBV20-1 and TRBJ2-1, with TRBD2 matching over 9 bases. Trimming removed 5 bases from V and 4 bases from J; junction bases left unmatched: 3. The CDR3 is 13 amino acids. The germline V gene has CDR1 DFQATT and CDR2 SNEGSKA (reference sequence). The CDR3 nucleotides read TGCAGTGCTTATAGCGGGAGATACAATGAGCAGTTCTTC. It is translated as CSAYSGRYNEQFF.

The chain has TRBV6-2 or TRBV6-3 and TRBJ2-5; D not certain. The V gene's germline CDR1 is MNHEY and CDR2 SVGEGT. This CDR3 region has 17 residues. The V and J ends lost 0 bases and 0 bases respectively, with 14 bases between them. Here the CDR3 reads CASSYSFAHLNQETQYF. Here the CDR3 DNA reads TGTGCCAGCAGTTACTCGTTTGCTCACCTAAACCAAGAGACCCAGTACTTC.

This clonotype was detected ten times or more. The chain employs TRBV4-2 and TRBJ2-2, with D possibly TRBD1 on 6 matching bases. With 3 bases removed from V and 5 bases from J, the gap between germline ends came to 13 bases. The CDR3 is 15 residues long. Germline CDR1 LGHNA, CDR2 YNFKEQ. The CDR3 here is CASSQETGSTGELFF. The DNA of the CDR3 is TGTGCCAGCAGCCAGGAAACAGGGTCTACCGGGGAGCTGTTTTTT.

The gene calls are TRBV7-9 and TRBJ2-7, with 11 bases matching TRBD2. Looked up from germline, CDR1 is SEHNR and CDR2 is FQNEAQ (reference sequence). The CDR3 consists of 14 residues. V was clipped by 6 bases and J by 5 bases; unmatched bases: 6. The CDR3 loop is CASRQLAGVHEQYF. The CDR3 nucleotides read TGTGCCAGCAGGCAACTAGCGGGAGTCCACGAGCAGTACTTC.

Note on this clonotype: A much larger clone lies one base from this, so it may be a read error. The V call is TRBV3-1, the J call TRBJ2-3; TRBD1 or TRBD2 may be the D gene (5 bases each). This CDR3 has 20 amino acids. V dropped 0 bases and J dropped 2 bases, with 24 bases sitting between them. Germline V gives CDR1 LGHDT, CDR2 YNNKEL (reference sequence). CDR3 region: CASSQDLGVGTLILTDTQYF. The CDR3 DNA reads TGTGCCAGCAGCCAAGATTTGGGGGTGGGAACCCTCATCCTCACAGATACGCAGTATTTT.

CDR3 amino acids: CASSQDLGYTF. DNA of the CDR3: TGCGCCAGCAGCCAAGATCTTGGCTACACCTTC. The chain has TRBV4-1 and TRBJ1-2, with D unresolved. Germline V CDR1 and CDR2: MGHRA, YSYEKL. V lost 0 bases to trimming and J lost 7 bases, with 3 bases between them. CDR3 size: 11 residues.

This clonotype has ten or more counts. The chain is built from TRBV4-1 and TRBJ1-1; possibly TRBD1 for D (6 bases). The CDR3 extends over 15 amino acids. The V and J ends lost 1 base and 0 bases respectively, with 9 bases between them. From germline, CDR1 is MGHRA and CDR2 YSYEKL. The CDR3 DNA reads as TGCGCCAGCAGCCAAGGACAGGTCATGAACACTGAAGCTTTCTTT. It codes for CASSQGQVMNTEAFF.

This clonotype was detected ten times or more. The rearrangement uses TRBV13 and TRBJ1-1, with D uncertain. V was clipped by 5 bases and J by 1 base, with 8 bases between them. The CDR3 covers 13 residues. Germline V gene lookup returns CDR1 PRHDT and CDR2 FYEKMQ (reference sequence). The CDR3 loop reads CASSPESNTEAFF. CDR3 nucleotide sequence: TGTGCCAGCAGCCCCGAATCGAACACTGAAGCTTTCTTT.

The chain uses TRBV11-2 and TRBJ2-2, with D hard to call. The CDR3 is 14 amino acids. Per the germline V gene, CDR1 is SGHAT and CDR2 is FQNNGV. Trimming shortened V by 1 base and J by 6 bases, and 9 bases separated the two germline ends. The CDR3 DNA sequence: TGTGCCAGCAGCTTAGCTAGATTTCCCGGGGAGCTGTTTTTT. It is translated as CASSLARFPGELFF. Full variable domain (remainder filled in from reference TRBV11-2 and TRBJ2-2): EAGVAQSPRYKIIEKRQSVAFWCNPISGHATLYWYQQILGQGPKLLIQFQNNGVVDDSQLPKDRFSAERLKGVDSTLKIQPAKLEDSAVYLCASSLARFPGELFFGEGSRLTVL.

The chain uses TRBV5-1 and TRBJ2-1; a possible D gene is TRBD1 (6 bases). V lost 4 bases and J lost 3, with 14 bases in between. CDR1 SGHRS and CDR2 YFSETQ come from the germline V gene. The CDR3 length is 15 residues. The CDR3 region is CASSDTGNNYNEQFF. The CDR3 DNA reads TGCGCCAGCAGCGACACAGGGAACAACTACAATGAGCAGTTCTTC.

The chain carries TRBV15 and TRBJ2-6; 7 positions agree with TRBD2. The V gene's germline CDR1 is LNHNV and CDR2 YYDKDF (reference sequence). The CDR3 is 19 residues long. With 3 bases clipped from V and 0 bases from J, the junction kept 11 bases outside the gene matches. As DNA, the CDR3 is TGTGCCACCAGCAGCCCTGGAGGGAGGGATCTCTCTGGGGCCAACGTCCTGACTTTC. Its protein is CATSSPGGRDLSGANVLTF.

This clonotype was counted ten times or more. Here the CDR3 reads CSVERTGTGNEQFF. The CDR3 DNA follows: TGCAGCGTTGAACGAACCGGGACAGGGAATGAGCAGTTCTTC. The J gene is TRBJ2-1, the V gene TRBV29-1; TRBD1 agrees at 9 bases. The CDR3 runs to 14 residues. V was clipped by 2 bases and J by 7 bases; unmatched bases: 6. Germline V lookup: CDR1 SQVTM, CDR2 ANQGSEA.

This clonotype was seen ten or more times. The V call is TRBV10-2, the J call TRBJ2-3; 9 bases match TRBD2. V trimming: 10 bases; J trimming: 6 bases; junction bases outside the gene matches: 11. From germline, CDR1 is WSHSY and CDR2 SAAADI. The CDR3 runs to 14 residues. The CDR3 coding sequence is TGCGCCACCCTAGCGGGGCTGACGGGGGATACGCAGTATTTT. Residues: CATLAGLTGDTQYF.

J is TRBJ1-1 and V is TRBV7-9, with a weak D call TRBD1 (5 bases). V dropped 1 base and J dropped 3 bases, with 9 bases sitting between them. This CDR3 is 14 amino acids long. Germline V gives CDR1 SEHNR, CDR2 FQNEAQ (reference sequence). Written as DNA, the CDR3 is TGTGCCAGCAGCTTAGGGACATCTTACACTGAAGCTTTCTTT. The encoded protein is CASSLGTSYTEAFF. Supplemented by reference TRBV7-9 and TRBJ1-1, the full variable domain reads DTGVSQNPRHKITKRGQNVTFRCDPISEHNRLYWYRQTLGQGPEFLTYFQNEAQLEKSRLLSDRFSAERPKGSFSTLEIQRTEQGDSAMYLCASSLGTSYTEAFFGQGTRLTVV.

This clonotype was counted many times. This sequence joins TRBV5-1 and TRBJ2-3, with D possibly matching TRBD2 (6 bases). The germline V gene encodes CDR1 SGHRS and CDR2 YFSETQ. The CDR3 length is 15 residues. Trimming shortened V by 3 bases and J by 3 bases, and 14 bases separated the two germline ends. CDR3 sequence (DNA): TGCGCCAGCAGCTCGGACGGGGGAGGAACAGATACGCAGTATTTT. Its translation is CASSSDGGGTDTQYF.

The CDR3 loop reads CASSFKLGQSYEQYV. The CDR3 DNA sequence: TGTGCCAGCAGTTTTAAACTAGGACAGTCCTACGAGCAGTACGTC. The V and J genes are TRBV28 and TRBJ2-7; possible D gene TRBD1, 6 bases. Germline V gene lookup returns CDR1 MDHEN and CDR2 SYDVKM. The length of the CDR3 is 15 residues. V was trimmed by 3 bases and J by 1 base, leaving 13 bases between them.

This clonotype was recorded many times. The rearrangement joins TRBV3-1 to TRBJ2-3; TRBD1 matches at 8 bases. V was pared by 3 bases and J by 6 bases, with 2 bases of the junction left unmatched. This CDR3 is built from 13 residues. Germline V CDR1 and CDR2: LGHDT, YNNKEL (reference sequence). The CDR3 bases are TGTGCCAGCAGCCACCGGACAGGGGATACGCAGTATTTT. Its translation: CASSHRTGDTQYF.

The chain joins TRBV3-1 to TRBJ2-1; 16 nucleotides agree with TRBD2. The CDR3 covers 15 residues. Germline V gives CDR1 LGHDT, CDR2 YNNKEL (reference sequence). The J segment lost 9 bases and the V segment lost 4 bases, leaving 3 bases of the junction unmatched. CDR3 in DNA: TGTGCCAGCAGCCCGGGACTAGCGGGAGGGGGTGAGCAGTTCTTC. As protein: CASSPGLAGGGEQFF.

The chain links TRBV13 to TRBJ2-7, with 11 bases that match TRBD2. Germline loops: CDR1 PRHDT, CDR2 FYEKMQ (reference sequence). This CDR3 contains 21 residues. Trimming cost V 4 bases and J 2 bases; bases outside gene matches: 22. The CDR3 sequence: CASSSLKPLAGGAPGTYEQYF. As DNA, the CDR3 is TGTGCCAGCAGCTCCCTAAAACCTCTAGCGGGAGGCGCCCCGGGTACCTACGAGCAGTACTTC.

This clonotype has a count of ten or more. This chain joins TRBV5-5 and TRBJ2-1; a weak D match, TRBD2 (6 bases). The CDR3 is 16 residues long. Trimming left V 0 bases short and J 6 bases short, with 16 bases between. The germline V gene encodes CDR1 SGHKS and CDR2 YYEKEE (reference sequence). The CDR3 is CASSLDGTLDVNEQFF. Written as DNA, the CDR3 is TGTGCCAGCAGCTTGGACGGGACTTTAGACGTCAATGAGCAGTTCTTC.

The CDR3 DNA reads TGTGCCAGCAGTTTGTCGCCGGCGGGGTATGAGCAGTACTTC. It is translated as CASSLSPAGYEQYF. The chain couples TRBV27 to TRBJ2-7; possibly TRBD2 for D (6 bases). V shed 3 bases and J shed 7 bases, with 16 bases lying between them. The CDR3 extends over 14 amino acids. CDR1 and CDR2 from the germline V gene are MNHEY and SMNVEV (reference sequence).

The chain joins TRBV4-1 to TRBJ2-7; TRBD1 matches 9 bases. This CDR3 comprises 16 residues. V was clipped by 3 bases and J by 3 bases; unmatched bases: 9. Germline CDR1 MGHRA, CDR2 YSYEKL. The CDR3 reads CASSQMMGTGLYEQYF. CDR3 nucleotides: TGCGCCAGCAGCCAGATGATGGGGACAGGGCTCTACGAGCAGTACTTC.

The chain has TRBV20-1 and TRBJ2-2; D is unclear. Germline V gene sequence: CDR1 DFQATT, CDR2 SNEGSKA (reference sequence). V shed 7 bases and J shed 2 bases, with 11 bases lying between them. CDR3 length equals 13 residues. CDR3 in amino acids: CSGLPINTGELFF. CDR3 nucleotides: TGCAGTGGGTTACCCATTAACACCGGGGAGCTGTTTTTT.

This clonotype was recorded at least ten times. The CDR3 sequence is CASSKSTSYSGELFF. DNA of the CDR3: TGTGCCAGCAGCAAATCGACTAGTTATTCCGGGGAGCTGTTTTTT. The rearrangement uses TRBV7-8 and TRBJ2-2; D perhaps matches TRBD2 (6 bases). Per germline, CDR1 SGHVS and CDR2 FQNEAQ. This CDR3 contains 15 residues. V lost 5 bases, J lost 6 bases, and 16 bases lay in between.

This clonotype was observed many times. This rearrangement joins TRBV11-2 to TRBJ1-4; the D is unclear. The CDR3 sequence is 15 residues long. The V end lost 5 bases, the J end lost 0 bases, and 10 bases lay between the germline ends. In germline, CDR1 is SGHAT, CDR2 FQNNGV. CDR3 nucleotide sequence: TGTGCCAGCAGCGCTGCCCGTACAACTAATGAAAAACTGTTTTTT. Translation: CASSAARTTNEKLFF.